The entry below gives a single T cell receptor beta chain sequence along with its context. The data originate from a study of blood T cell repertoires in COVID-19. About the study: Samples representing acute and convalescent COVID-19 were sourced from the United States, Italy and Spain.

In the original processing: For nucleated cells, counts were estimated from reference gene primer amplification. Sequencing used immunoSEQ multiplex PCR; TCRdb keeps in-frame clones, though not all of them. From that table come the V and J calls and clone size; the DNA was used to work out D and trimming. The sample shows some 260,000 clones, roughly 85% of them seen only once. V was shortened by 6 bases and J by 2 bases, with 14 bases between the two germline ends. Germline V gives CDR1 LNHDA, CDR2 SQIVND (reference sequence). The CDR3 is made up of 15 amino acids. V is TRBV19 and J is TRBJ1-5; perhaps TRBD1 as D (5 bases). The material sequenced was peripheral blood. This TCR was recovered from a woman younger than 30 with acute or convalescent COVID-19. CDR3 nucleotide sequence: TGTGCCAGTAGAGGAGGGGCGCAAGGCAATCAGCCCCAGCATTTT. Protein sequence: CASRGGAQGNQPQHF.